The 15 T cell receptor beta chains below were found in one sample sequenced in a study of siplizumab effects on memory and regulatory T cells. Data came from immunoSEQ multiplex PCR; TCRdb stores just in-frame clones and leaves some out. This repertoire shows tens of thousands of clones, about 88% found once; its top ten account for under 0.35%. Sequencing input: naive CD8+ T cells sorted from blood. All receptors come from a human donor in good health.

Of note for this clone: One end of the junction fails to match germline, which may point to a read error. The rearrangement uses TRBV5-1 and TRBJ1-2; no clear D gene. The CDR3 is 14 residues long. Germline CDR1 and CDR2: SGHRS and YFSETQ. The CDR3 protein is CASSLLETSYGYAF. The CDR3 DNA reads as TGCGCCAGCAGCTTACTAGAGACCTCGTATGGCTACGCCTTC.

The chain joins TRBV4-2 to TRBJ1-4, with D uncertain. From germline, CDR1 is LGHNA and CDR2 YNFKEQ. The CDR3 is 13 amino acids. Between the trimmed V and J ends, which lost 0 bases and 13 bases, there was a span of 12 bases. The CDR3 sequence is CASSQEARATLFF. DNA of the CDR3: TGTGCCAGCAGCCAAGAAGCGCGAGCGACACTGTTTTTT.

This clone was found once. The V and J genes are TRBV19 and TRBJ2-1, with 8 nucleotides matching TRBD2. The CDR3 has 14 amino acids. V shed 4 bases, J shed 5 bases, and the junction held 4 bases outside the gene matches. From germline, CDR1 is LNHDA and CDR2 SQIVND (reference sequence). The CDR3 sequence is CASSTSGSHNEQFF. The CDR3 nucleotides read TGTGCCAGTAGTACTAGCGGGTCCCACAATGAGCAGTTCTTC.

J is TRBJ1-1 and V is TRBV6-1; D might be TRBD1 (5 bases). The germline V gene has CDR1 MNHNS and CDR2 SASEGT. CDR3 size: 13 residues. Trimming cost V 7 bases and J 1 base, with 10 bases left between them. CDR3 sequence reads: CASIPTGNTEAFF. The CDR3 DNA follows: TGTGCCAGCATTCCCACAGGGAACACTGAAGCTTTCTTT.

This chain joins TRBV19 and TRBJ1-5; D possibly corresponds to TRBD1 (5 bases). Trimming removed 5 bases at V and 0 bases at J, with 8 bases between. The germline gives CDR1 LNHDA, CDR2 SQIVND (reference sequence). The length of the CDR3 is 14 residues. The CDR3 loop is CASSFTGSNQPQHF. The CDR3, as DNA: TGTGCCAGTAGTTTCACAGGTAGCAATCAGCCCCAGCATTTT.

CDR3 bases: TGTGCCAGCAGTTCAGGACTAGCGGGGGACGAGCAGTACTTC. Translated: CASSSGLAGDEQYF. The chain is built from TRBV27 and TRBJ2-7, with 13 positions matching TRBD2. J lost 5 bases, V lost 4 bases, and 2 bases had no gene match. Per the germline V gene, CDR1 is MNHEY and CDR2 is SMNVEV (reference sequence). This CDR3 region has 14 residues.

This sequence joins TRBV6-1 and TRBJ2-1; TRBD1 or TRBD2 may be the D gene (5 bases each). There are 16 residues in the CDR3. The V gene lost 1 base and the J gene lost 2 bases, with 12 bases spanning the gap. Germline CDR1 reads MNHNS; CDR2 reads SASEGT. In DNA form, the CDR3 reads TGTGCCAGCAGTGAAGGGACAAGACTAACCTACAATGAGCAGTTCTTC. Encoded protein: CASSEGTRLTYNEQFF.

V is TRBV7-2 and J is TRBJ2-5, with D possibly TRBD2 on 6 matching bases. Trimming stripped 4 bases from V and 3 bases from J, with 9 bases between. The V gene's germline CDR1 is SGHTA and CDR2 FQGNSA. This CDR3 contains 13 residues. CDR3 protein: CASSWTNEETQYF. CDR3 sequence (DNA): TGTGCCAGCAGCTGGACTAACGAAGAGACCCAGTACTTC. Together with reference TRBV7-2 and TRBJ2-5, the CDR3 gives the full variable domain: GAGVSQSPSNKVTEKGKDVELRCDPISGHTALYWYRQSLGQGLEFLIYFQGNSAPDKSGLPSDRFSAERTGGSVSTLTIQRTQQEDSAVYLCASSWTNEETQYFGPGTRLLVL.

This chain uses TRBV18 with TRBJ1-1; 11 nucleotides line up with TRBD1. Germline assignment: CDR1 KGHSH and CDR2 LQKENI. Germline trimming cut 5 bases from V and 5 bases from J; bases unmatched to any gene: 7. The CDR3 covers 15 residues. CDR3 in DNA: TGTGCCAGCTCAGTGGACAGGGGGCTTCTTACTGAAGCTTTCTTT. Protein sequence: CASSVDRGLLTEAFF.

The chain links TRBV5-1 to TRBJ1-3; D is unresolved. This CDR3 comprises 15 residues. Looked up from germline, CDR1 is SGHRS and CDR2 is YFSETQ. The V and J ends lost 3 bases and 0 bases respectively, with 10 bases between them. In nucleotides, the CDR3 is TGCGCCAGCAGCTGGAACGACAACTCTGGAAACACCATATATTTT. It is translated as CASSWNDNSGNTIYF.

This clone has more than one count but fewer than ten. The V gene is TRBV4-1, the J gene TRBJ1-2, with a tentative D call TRBD1 (5 bases). V dropped 0 bases and J dropped 2 bases, with 13 bases sitting between them. The germline CDR1 and CDR2 sequences are MGHRA and YSYEKL. The CDR3 loop spans 16 amino acids. This CDR3 reads CASSQDYGGSNYGYTF. CDR3 nucleotides: TGCGCCAGCAGCCAAGATTACGGGGGTTCCAACTATGGCTACACCTTC.

The genes are TRBV6-5 and TRBJ2-7; D is ambiguous. Germline CDR1 reads MNHEY; CDR2 reads SVGAGI. This CDR3 comprises 12 residues. V lost 11 bases to trimming and J lost 5 bases, with 16 bases between them. In DNA, the CDR3 is TGTGCCTCCGGAGCGAGTAGTCACGAGCAGTACTTC. It codes for CASGASSHEQYF.

J is TRBJ2-7 and V is TRBV7-7, with D possibly TRBD2 on 5 matching bases. The CDR3 runs to 10 residues. The germline gives CDR1 SSHAT, CDR2 FNYEAQ (reference sequence). CDR3 coding DNA: TGTGCTAGGAGGACCTACGAGCAGTACTTC. Translating gives CARRTYEQYF.

The chain couples TRBV19 to TRBJ2-2, with D maybe TRBD1 (5 bases). Germline assignment: CDR1 LNHDA and CDR2 SQIVND (reference sequence). This CDR3 contains 16 residues. With 3 bases removed from V and 0 bases from J, the gap between germline ends came to 11 bases. In DNA, the CDR3 is TGTGCCAGTAGTATTGATGGGGCGTCGAACACCGGGGAGCTGTTTTTT. Its translation is CASSIDGASNTGELFF.

The chain couples TRBV25-1 to TRBJ1-5; no definite D call. The CDR3 has 14 residues. Deletions cut 3 bases from V and 0 bases from J, with 6 bases between. CDR1 is MGHDK and CDR2 is SYGVNS in the germline V gene. The CDR3 nucleotides are TGTGCCAGCAGTGACCCATATAGCAATCAGCCCCAGCATTTT. Residues: CASSDPYSNQPQHF.